These 32 T cell receptor beta chains share one sample of origin, sequenced in a study of T-cell reconstitution after alpha-beta-depleted transplantation in children. TCRbeta library preparation incorporated unique molecular identifiers. One entry per CDR3 protein results from TCRdb running MiXCR on the PCR reads. The sample records about 300,000 distinct CDR3 sequences, 10% being singletons. The input for sequencing was PBMCs, taken before TCRalphabeta/CD19-depleted stem cell transplant. These receptors all stem from a boy younger than two with acute myeloid leukemia, due to receive a stem cell transplant.

This clonotype was detected a few times. The chain joins TRBV18 to TRBJ2-1, with D possibly being TRBD1 or TRBD2 (5 bases each). In germline, CDR1 is KGHSH, CDR2 LQKENI. Trimming cost V 3 bases and J 12 bases, with 15 bases left between them. The CDR3 covers 13 residues. CDR3 amino acids: CASSPPGDHVQFF. As DNA, the CDR3 is TGTGCCAGCTCACCCCCCGGGGACCATGTGCAGTTCTTC.

This clonotype was detected many times. V usage is TRBV7-9 and J usage is TRBJ2-7; D may be TRBD2 (6 bases). The CDR3 extends over 13 amino acids. Per germline, CDR1 SEHNR and CDR2 FQNEAQ (reference sequence). With 1 base removed from V and 5 bases from J, the gap between germline ends came to 9 bases. The CDR3 region is CASSLGRADEQYF. CDR3 in DNA: TGTGCCAGCAGCTTAGGGAGGGCAGACGAGCAGTACTTC.

This clonotype was observed a handful of times. This sequence joins TRBV9 and TRBJ2-1; the match to TRBD2 covers 10 bases. The CDR3 length is 16 residues. CDR1 and CDR2 (germline): SGDLS, YYNGEE. Losses at the gene ends were 4 bases for V and 3 bases for J; bases not matched to a gene: 7. Here the CDR3 DNA reads TGTGCCAGCAGCCCCGATAGCGGGGGGTACTACAATGAGCAGTTCTTC. This translates into CASSPDSGGYYNEQFF.

This clonotype was counted ten times or more. V and J are TRBV28 and TRBJ1-5; possible D gene TRBD1, 5 bases. The V end was cut by 1 base, the J end by 7 bases, with 11 bases between. Germline lookup yields CDR1 MDHEN and CDR2 SYDVKM. The CDR3 has 14 residues. The CDR3 region is CASSLSGSGQPQHF. CDR3 sequence (DNA): TGTGCCAGCAGTTTATCAGGGTCCGGGCAGCCCCAGCATTTT.

This clonotype appeared many times. One end of the junction fails to match germline, which may point to a read error. The chain carries TRBV28 and TRBJ1-5; D possibly corresponds to TRBD1 (5 bases). The CDR3 has 14 residues. Germline loops: CDR1 MDHEN, CDR2 SYDVKM. This CDR3 is CASSLVQGNHPQHF. In nucleotides, the CDR3 is TGTGCCAGCAGTTTGGTCCAGGGCAATCACCCCCAGCATTTT.

This clonotype has a count of ten or more. The gene calls are TRBV5-5 and TRBJ2-7; TRBD1 aligns across 9 bases. Germline V lookup: CDR1 SGHKS, CDR2 YYEKEE (reference sequence). The trim removed 3 bases at V and 0 bases at J, leaving 4 bases unmatched. The CDR3 is 15 amino acids. The CDR3 region has the DNA TGTGCCAGCAGCTCTACAGGGGGCCTCTCCTACGAGCAGTACTTC. This encodes CASSSTGGLSYEQYF. Full variable domain (outside the CDR3, taken from reference TRBV5-5 and TRBJ2-7): DAGVTQSPTHLIKTRGQQVTLRCSPISGHKSVSWYQQVLGQGPQFIFQYYEKEERGRGNFPDRFSARQFPNYSSELNVNALLLGDSALYLCASSSTGGLSYEQYFGPGTRLTVT.

This clonotype was seen at least ten times. DNA of the CDR3: TGTGCCAGCAGCTCGAGGGCAGGGACCTACGAGCAGTACTTC. Its translation is CASSSRAGTYEQYF. The chain is built from TRBV11-2 and TRBJ2-7; D might be TRBD1 or TRBD2, each matching 5 bases. Germline V gene data show CDR1 as SGHAT and CDR2 as FQNNGV. V gave up 4 bases and J gave up 2 bases, with 12 bases separating them. The CDR3 length is 14 residues. The whole variable domain, filled in from reference TRBV11-2 and TRBJ2-7, reads EAGVAQSPRYKIIEKRQSVAFWCNPISGHATLYWYQQILGQGPKLLIQFQNNGVVDDSQLPKDRFSAERLKGVDSTLKIQPAKLEDSAVYLCASSSRAGTYEQYFGPGTRLTVT.

The V call is TRBV12-3 or TRBV12-4, the J call TRBJ2-3; D might be TRBD1 (5 bases). Trimming removed 10 bases at V and 6 bases at J, with 17 bases between. CDR3 size: 13 residues. In DNA form, the CDR3 reads TGTGCCACCGCGCTAGGGGATCGGGATACGCAGTATTTT. Protein: CATALGDRDTQYF.

This clonotype was seen at least ten times. The rearrangement joins TRBV19 to TRBJ2-1; D is ambiguous. Trimming took 1 base from V and 7 from J, leaving 5 bases between them. Germline-derived CDR1 and CDR2 are LNHDA and SQIVND (reference sequence). The length of the CDR3 is 12 residues. The CDR3, as DNA: TGTGCCAGTAGTATAGTAGGAAATGAGCAGTTCTTC. Encoded protein: CASSIVGNEQFF.

The table lists this clonotype with many counts. V gene TRBV12-3 or TRBV12-4 combines with J gene TRBJ2-3; D may be TRBD1 (5 bases). CDR3 size: 13 residues. Trimming removed 4 bases from V and 4 bases from J, with 9 bases in between. The CDR3 coding sequence is TGTGCCAGCAGTTCCGCAGGGTCAGATACGCAGTATTTT. It is translated as CASSSAGSDTQYF.

For the CDR3, the DNA is TGCGCCAGCAGTCGACAGTCCCCCAACACCGGGGAGCTGTTTTTT. It translates to CASSRQSPNTGELFF. The chain joins TRBV4-3 to TRBJ2-2, with D perhaps TRBD1 (5 bases). This CDR3 region has 15 residues. Germline values: CDR1 LGHNA, CDR2 YSLEER. Between the trimmed V and J ends, which lost 6 bases and 2 bases, there was a span of 13 bases.

This clonotype was seen ten or more times. The rearrangement joins TRBV7-2 to TRBJ1-2, with D possibly matching TRBD1 (6 bases). In germline, CDR1 is SGHTA, CDR2 FQGNSA. The ends were cut back, 0 bases at V and 1 base at J, with 15 bases in the middle. This CDR3 comprises 17 residues. CDR3 nucleotides: TGTGCCAGCAGCTTAGCCCCCGGGGCAGGGGATAACTATGGCTACACCTTC. As protein: CASSLAPGAGDNYGYTF.

This clonotype came up a few times. The DNA for the CDR3 is TGTGCCAGCAGCGTAGCTCCCGGAGGGCTGAACACTGAAGCTTTCTTT. Protein product: CASSVAPGGLNTEAFF. The chain carries TRBV9 and TRBJ1-1; D call uncertain. Trimming pared 0 bases from V and 0 bases from J, leaving 12 bases between. The CDR3 loop spans 16 amino acids. Germline V gene data show CDR1 as SGDLS and CDR2 as YYNGEE. Based on the CDR3 plus reference TRBV9 and TRBJ1-1, the full variable domain is DSGVTQTPKHLITATGQRVTLRCSPRSGDLSVYWYQQSLDQGLQFLIQYYNGEERAKGNILERFSAQQFPDLHSELNLSSLELGDSALYFCASSVAPGGLNTEAFFGQGTRLTVV.

This clonotype appeared a few times. The chain combines TRBV3-1 with TRBJ2-1; 11 bases agree with TRBD2. Germline V lookup: CDR1 LGHDT, CDR2 YNNKEL (reference sequence). V lost 1 base to trimming and J lost 12 bases; unmatched junction nucleotides: 5. The CDR3 has 14 amino acids. The CDR3, as DNA: TGTGCCAGCAGCCAAGTTAGCGGGGGGGCCCGGCAGTTCTTC. It yields the protein CASSQVSGGARQFF.

This clonotype was counted at least ten times. V is TRBV20-1 and J is TRBJ1-1, with 8 bases fitting TRBD1. The CDR3 contains 13 residues. J gave up 4 bases and V 6 bases, and 7 bases lay outside the gene matches. Looked up from germline, CDR1 is DFQATT and CDR2 is SNEGSKA (reference sequence). This CDR3 is CSAQGARSTEAFF. In nucleotides, the CDR3 is TGCAGTGCCCAGGGGGCGCGGAGCACTGAAGCTTTCTTT.

There are many counts of this clonotype. V and J are TRBV5-1 and TRBJ1-1, with a possible D match to TRBD1 (6 bases). Trimming took 4 bases from V and 8 from J, leaving 18 bases between them. Per the germline V gene, CDR1 is SGHRS and CDR2 is YFSETQ. The CDR3 sequence is 14 residues long. CDR3 protein: CASSLTGSAVEAFF. CDR3 coding DNA: TGCGCCAGCAGCCTGACAGGATCTGCCGTAGAAGCTTTCTTT.

The rearrangement joins TRBV28 to TRBJ1-2; possible D gene TRBD1, 6 bases. V lost 8 bases, J lost 5 bases, and 18 bases lay in between. The CDR3 extends over 14 amino acids. Germline values: CDR1 MDHEN, CDR2 SYDVKM. The CDR3 loop is CASLDRPGVYGYTF. The CDR3 region has the DNA TGTGCCAGCCTAGACAGGCCAGGGGTTTATGGCTACACCTTC.

Written as DNA, the CDR3 is TGTGCCAGCCTGGGGGGCATGTATGAGCAGTTCTTC. It yields the protein CASLGGMYEQFF. This sequence joins TRBV7-2 and TRBJ2-1; tentatively, D is TRBD1 or TRBD2 (6 bases each). Germline V CDR1 and CDR2: SGHTA, FQGNSA. The ends were cut back, 8 bases at V and 8 bases at J, with 13 bases in the middle. The CDR3 has 12 residues.

The chain recombines TRBV18 with TRBJ2-6, with a tentative D call TRBD1 (6 bases). The CDR3 consists of 19 residues. CDR1 is KGHSH and CDR2 is LQKENI in the germline V gene. The germline V and J ends were trimmed by 3 bases and 0 bases, with 18 bases remaining between them. The CDR3 sequence is CASSPQNRVHLSGANVLTF. The DNA for the CDR3 is TGTGCCAGCTCACCCCAAAACAGGGTTCACCTCTCTGGGGCCAACGTCCTGACTTTC.

As concerns this clonotype: It may be a read error: a sequence one base away is much more abundant. The missing conserved phenylalanine or tryptophan at the end of this CDR3 makes a read error likely. The CDR3 loop reads CASIPNRAASYEQYL. As DNA, the CDR3 is TGTGCCAGCATTCCTAACAGGGCGGCCTCCTACGAGCAGTACCTC. This chain links TRBV6-1 with TRBJ2-7, with D perhaps TRBD1 (6 bases). The V gene lost 7 bases and the J gene lost 0 bases, with 16 bases spanning the gap. CDR3 size: 15 residues. In germline, CDR1 is MNHNS, CDR2 SASEGT.

This clonotype occurred many times. The J gene is TRBJ2-1, the V gene TRBV29-1; D may match TRBD1 or TRBD2 (6 bases each). The CDR3 has 16 residues. CDR1 SQVTM and CDR2 ANQGSEA come from the germline V gene. V lost 4 bases and J lost 3, with 19 bases in between. In nucleotides, the CDR3 is TGCAGCGTTGTTCCGGGGTCGGGGGCTTTCTACAATGAGCAGTTCTTC. Translating gives CSVVPGSGAFYNEQFF.

Notes on this clonotype: A much larger clone differs by one base, so this may be a read error. This chain connects TRBV5-1 to TRBJ2-1, with 7 positions matching TRBD1. This CDR3 region has 16 residues. CDR1 and CDR2 (germline): SGHRS, YFSETQ. The CDR3 nucleotides are TGCGCCAGCACCTTGGTGGACAGGTGGGGGTACAATGAGCAGTTCTTC. Its translation: CASTLVDRWGYNEQFF.

This clonotype came up a few times. J is TRBJ2-1 and V is TRBV3-1; 8 bases are a match to TRBD2. V lost 1 base and J lost 5; bases outside the gene matches: 4. The CDR3 is 15 amino acids. The V gene's germline CDR1 is LGHDT and CDR2 YNNKEL (reference sequence). The DNA for the CDR3 is TGTGCCAGCAGCCAAGTGGGACTAGGAAACAATGAGCAGTTCTTC. Residues: CASSQVGLGNNEQFF.

This clonotype was observed many times. This chain connects TRBV9 to TRBJ2-1, with a weak D call TRBD1 (5 bases). CDR1 and CDR2 (germline): SGDLS, YYNGEE. The length of the CDR3 is 15 residues. Trimming cost V 0 bases and J 4 bases, with 11 bases left between them. DNA of the CDR3: TGTGCCAGCAGCGTAGGGGGCAGGTTATACAATGAGCAGTTCTTC. Protein: CASSVGGRLYNEQFF.

This clonotype was seen ten or more times. This rearrangement joins TRBV18 to TRBJ2-5; 9 bases line up with TRBD2. The trim removed 1 base at V and 4 bases at J, leaving 4 bases unmatched. The CDR3 runs to 15 residues. Germline CDR1 and CDR2: KGHSH and LQKENI. CDR3 sequence reads: CASSPQRGAGETQYF. CDR3 coding DNA: TGTGCCAGCTCACCACAGCGGGGGGCAGGAGAGACCCAGTACTTC. The full variable domain, with the rest looked up from reference TRBV18 and TRBJ2-5, is NAGVMQNPRHLVRRRGQEARLRCSPMKGHSHVYWYRQLPEEGLKFMVYLQKENIIDESGMPKERFSAEFPKEGPSILRIQQVVRGDSAAYFCASSPQRGAGETQYFGPGTRLLVL.

This clonotype was counted at least ten times. The chain recombines TRBV29-1 with TRBJ2-3, with 12 bases that match TRBD2. V trimming: 7 bases; J trimming: 2 bases; junction bases outside the gene matches: 7. Germline V gives CDR1 SQVTM, CDR2 ANQGSEA. The CDR3 has 15 amino acids. CDR3 loop: CSACTSGGFTDTQYF. CDR3 sequence (DNA): TGCAGCGCCTGTACTAGCGGGGGGTTCACAGATACGCAGTATTTT.

In its sample, this clonotype was seen many times. The chain employs TRBV11-2 and TRBJ2-7; maybe TRBD1 (6 bases). Trimming took off 5 bases at V and 2 bases at J, with 10 bases between the two ends. Germline CDR1 reads SGHAT; CDR2 reads FQNNGV. This CDR3 is 13 amino acids long. CDR3 protein: CASSETGAYEQYF. The CDR3 region has the DNA TGTGCCAGCAGCGAGACAGGTGCCTACGAGCAGTACTTC.

This clonotype was counted at least ten times. The chain employs TRBV3-1 and TRBJ2-5; D remains ambiguous. Trimming cost V 1 base and J 5 bases, with 5 bases left between them. This CDR3 has 12 amino acids. Per the germline V gene, CDR1 is LGHDT and CDR2 is YNNKEL (reference sequence). The CDR3 DNA follows: TGTGCCAGCAGCCAAGTCGCGGAGACCCAGTACTTC. This encodes CASSQVAETQYF.

The gene calls are TRBV5-1 and TRBJ2-5; 10 bases are shared with TRBD1. The germline CDR1 and CDR2 sequences are SGHRS and YFSETQ. This CDR3 contains 15 residues. V shed 3 bases, J shed 5 bases, and the junction held 7 bases outside the gene matches. The CDR3 protein is CASSSGQGSRETQYF. CDR3 DNA sequence: TGCGCCAGCAGCTCGGGACAGGGGTCTAGGGAGACCCAGTACTTC.

This clonotype was seen a handful of times. V gene TRBV20-1 combines with J gene TRBJ2-5; 7 bases line up with TRBD1. CDR1 and CDR2 (germline): DFQATT, SNEGSKA (reference sequence). CDR3 size: 13 residues. With V trimmed by 4 bases and J by 5 bases, 7 bases remained unmatched. The DNA of the CDR3 is TGCAGTGCTACCCGGGACAGAAGGGAGACCCAGTACTTC. Translating it yields CSATRDRRETQYF.

This clonotype was counted ten times or more. The chain uses TRBV7-2 and TRBJ2-1, with D hard to call. CDR1 is SGHTA, CDR2 FQGNSA, per germline. This CDR3 is built from 14 residues. The V end lost 5 bases, the J end lost 7 bases, and 15 bases lay between the germline ends. CDR3 protein: CASSPHSLGNEQFF. CDR3 bases: TGTGCCAGCAGCCCCCATAGCCTAGGAAATGAGCAGTTCTTC.

This clonotype occurred many times. The chain recombines TRBV9 with TRBJ2-3, with 7 nucleotides matching TRBD2. CDR1 and CDR2 (germline): SGDLS, YYNGEE. The CDR3 loop spans 14 amino acids. V was clipped by 4 bases and J by 2 bases; unmatched bases: 4. In DNA, the CDR3 is TGTGCCAGCAGCCCCGGGGGGATCACAGATACGCAGTATTTT. This sequence encodes CASSPGGITDTQYF.